This TCR beta chain was observed in a study of CD8+ T cells in alopecia areata. TCR sequencing used cDNA made by reverse transcription of extracted RNA. TCRdb's table, derived via immunoSEQ multiplex PCR, lists solely in-frame clones and lacks some. The data contain about 94,000 clones, about two thirds of them singletons. This sample's treatment: oral pan-JAK inhibitor, 5-10 mg twice daily. This CDR3 is built from 14 residues. Looked up from germline, CDR1 is LNHNV and CDR2 is YYDKDF (reference sequence). Trimming stripped 5 bases from V and 2 bases from J, with 12 bases between. Sequenced here: CD8+ T cells sorted from blood, sampled around week 44, from a patient treated with tofacitinib. This sequence joins TRBV15 and TRBJ1-2; no clear D gene. This receptor was obtained from a human donor with alopecia areata. This chain's CDR3 is CATSFRTANYGYTF. Here the CDR3 DNA reads TGTGCCACCAGCTTCCGGACGGCGAACTATGGCTACACCTTC.